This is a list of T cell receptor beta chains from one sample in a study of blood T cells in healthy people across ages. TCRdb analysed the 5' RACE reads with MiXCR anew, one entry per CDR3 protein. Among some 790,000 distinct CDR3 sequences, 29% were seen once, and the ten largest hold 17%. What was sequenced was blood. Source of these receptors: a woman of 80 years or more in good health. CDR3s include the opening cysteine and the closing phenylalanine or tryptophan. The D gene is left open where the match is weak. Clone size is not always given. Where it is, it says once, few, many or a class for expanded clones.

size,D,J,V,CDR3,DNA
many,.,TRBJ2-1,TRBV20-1,CSAREGRGLDEQFF,TGCAGTGCTAGGGAGGGACGGGGCCTCGATGAGCAGTTCTTC
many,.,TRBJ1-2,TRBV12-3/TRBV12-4,CASSGAGLGYTF,TGTGCCAGCAGCGGAGCGGGCCTAGGCTACACCTTC
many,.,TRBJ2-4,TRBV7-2,CASSPVRLGIQYF,TGTGCCAGCAGCCCTGTGAGGTTGGGCATTCAGTACTTC
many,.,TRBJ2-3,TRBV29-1,CSVVGGTTSTDTQYF,TGCAGCGTTGTGGGGGGAACCACTAGCACAGATACGCAGTATTTT
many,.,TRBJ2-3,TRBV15,CATSRAGGTDTQYF,TGTGCCACCAGCAGAGCCGGGGGCACAGATACGCAGTATTTT
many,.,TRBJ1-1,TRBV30,CAWRTGTVLEAFF,TGTGCCTGGAGAACAGGGACTGTTCTTGAAGCTTTCTTT
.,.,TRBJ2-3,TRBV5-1,CASSEDNTDTQYF,TGCGCCAGCTCCGAGGACAACACAGATACGCAGTATTTT
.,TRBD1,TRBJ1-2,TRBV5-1,CASSPLTGQGGYTF,TGCGCCAGCAGCCCCCTAACCGGACAGGGGGGTTACACCTTC
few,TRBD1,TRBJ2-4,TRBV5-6,CASRATGGNIQYF,TGTGCCAGCAGAGCTACAGGGGGGAACATTCAGTACTTC
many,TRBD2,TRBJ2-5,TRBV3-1,CASSLRLAGPETQYF,TGTGCCAGCAGCCTAAGACTAGCGGGGCCAGAGACCCAGTACTTC
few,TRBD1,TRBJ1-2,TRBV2,CASSETGVIGYTF,TGTGCCAGCAGCGAGACAGGGGTTATTGGCTACACCTTC
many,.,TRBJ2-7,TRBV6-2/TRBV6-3,CASSIPGIPGVGEQYF,TGTGCCAGCAGTATACCAGGGATCCCTGGTGTCGGCGAGCAGTACTTC
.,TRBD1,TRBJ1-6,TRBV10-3,CAISPDRVKNNSPLHF,TGTGCCATCAGTCCCGACAGGGTTAAAAATAATTCACCCCTCCACTTT
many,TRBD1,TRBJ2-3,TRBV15,CATSREGWDRPTDTQYF,TGTGCCACCAGCAGAGAAGGCTGGGACAGACCCACAGATACGCAGTATTTT
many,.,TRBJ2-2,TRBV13,CASSVWGIGTGELFF,TGTGCCAGCAGCGTCTGGGGTATCGGCACCGGGGAGCTGTTTTTT
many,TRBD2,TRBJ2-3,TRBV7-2,CASSSTGGGAGLTDTQYF,TGTGCCAGCAGCTCGACTGGCGGGGGGGCGGGGTTAACAGATACGCAGTATTTT